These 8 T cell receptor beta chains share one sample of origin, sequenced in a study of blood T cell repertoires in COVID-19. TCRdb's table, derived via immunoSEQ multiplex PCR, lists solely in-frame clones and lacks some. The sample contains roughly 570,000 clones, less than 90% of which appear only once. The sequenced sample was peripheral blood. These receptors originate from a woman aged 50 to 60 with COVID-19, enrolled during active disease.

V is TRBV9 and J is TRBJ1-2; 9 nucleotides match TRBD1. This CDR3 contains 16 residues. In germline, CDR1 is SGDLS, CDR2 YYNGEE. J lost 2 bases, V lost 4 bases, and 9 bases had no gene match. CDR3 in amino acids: CASSHLRTGANYGYTF. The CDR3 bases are TGTGCCAGCAGCCACCTACGGACAGGGGCAAACTATGGCTACACCTTC.

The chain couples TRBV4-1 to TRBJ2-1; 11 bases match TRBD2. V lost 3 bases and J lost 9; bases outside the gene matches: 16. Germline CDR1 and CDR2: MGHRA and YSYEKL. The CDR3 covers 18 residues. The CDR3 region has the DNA TGCGCCAGCAGCCATATTACCTTGACCGGGACTAGCGGAACTGAGCAGTTCTTC. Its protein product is CASSHITLTGTSGTEQFF.

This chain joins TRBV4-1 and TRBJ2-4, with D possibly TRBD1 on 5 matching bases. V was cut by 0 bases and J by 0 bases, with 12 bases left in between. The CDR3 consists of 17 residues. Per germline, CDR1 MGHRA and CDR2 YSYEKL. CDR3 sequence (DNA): TGCGCCAGCAGCCAAGATTCCTCAGGGTCAGCCAAAAACATTCAGTACTTC. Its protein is CASSQDSSGSAKNIQYF.

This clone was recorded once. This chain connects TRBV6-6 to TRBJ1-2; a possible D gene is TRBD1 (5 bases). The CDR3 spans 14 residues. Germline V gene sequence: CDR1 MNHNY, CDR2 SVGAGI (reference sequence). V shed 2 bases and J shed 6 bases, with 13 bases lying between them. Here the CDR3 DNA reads TGTGCCAGCAGTTACATGAGGCAGGGAAATGGCTACACCTTC. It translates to CASSYMRQGNGYTF.

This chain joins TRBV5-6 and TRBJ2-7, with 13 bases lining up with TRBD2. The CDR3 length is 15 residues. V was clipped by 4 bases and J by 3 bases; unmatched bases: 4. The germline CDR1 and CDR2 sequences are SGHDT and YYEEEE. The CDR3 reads CASSQTSGGFYEQYF. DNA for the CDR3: TGTGCCAGCAGCCAGACTAGCGGGGGGTTCTACGAGCAGTACTTC.

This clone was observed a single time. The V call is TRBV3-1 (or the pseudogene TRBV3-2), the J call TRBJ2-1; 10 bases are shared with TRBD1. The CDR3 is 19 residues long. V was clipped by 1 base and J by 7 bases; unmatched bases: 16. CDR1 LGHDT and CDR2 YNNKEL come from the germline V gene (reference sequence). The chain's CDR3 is CASSQGLPVGTGVRNEQFF. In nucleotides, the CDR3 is TGTGCCAGCAGCCAAGGGCTGCCCGTAGGGACAGGGGTTCGAAATGAGCAGTTCTTC.

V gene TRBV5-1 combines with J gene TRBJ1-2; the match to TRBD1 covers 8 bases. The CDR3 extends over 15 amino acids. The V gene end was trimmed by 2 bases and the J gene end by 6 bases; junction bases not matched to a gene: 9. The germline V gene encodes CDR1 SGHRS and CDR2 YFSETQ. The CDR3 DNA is TGCGCCAGCAGCTTTGACAGGGGCGGAATCGATGGCTACACCTTC. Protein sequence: CASSFDRGGIDGYTF.

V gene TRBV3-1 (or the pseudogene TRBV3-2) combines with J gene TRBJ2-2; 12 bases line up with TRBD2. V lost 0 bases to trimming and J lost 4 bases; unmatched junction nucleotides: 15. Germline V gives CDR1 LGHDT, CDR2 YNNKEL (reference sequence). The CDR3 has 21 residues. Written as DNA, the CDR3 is TGTGCCAGCAGCCAAGATTCTCTAGCGGGGGGGCCAGTGCGTCCCACCGGGGAGCTGTTTTTT. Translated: CASSQDSLAGGPVRPTGELFF.